These 20 T cell receptor beta chains were all obtained from the same sample, sequenced in a study of T cells in localized non-small cell lung cancer. Assay used: immunoSEQ multiplex PCR; TCRdb lists only in-frame clones, some missing. The sample contains around 3,000 clones, roughly 32% of which appear only once. Source: lung tumor tissue, taken before any cancer treatment. These receptors were taken from a female donor of 60 years or more with stage II squamous cell lung carcinoma.

This clone has just a few counts. The chain carries TRBV4-1 and TRBJ2-1; 8 nucleotides align to TRBD2. From germline, CDR1 is MGHRA and CDR2 YSYEKL. CDR3 length: 18 amino acids. Losses at the gene ends were 0 bases for V and 12 bases for J; bases not matched to a gene: 19. CDR3 in amino acids: CASSQEQARGGLLGRQFF. The CDR3 bases are TGCGCCAGCAGCCAAGAACAGGCCCGCGGGGGGTTGTTGGGTCGGCAGTTCTTC.

The V gene is TRBV18, the J gene TRBJ2-7; the D gene is possibly TRBD1 (6 bases). The CDR3 extends over 14 amino acids. CDR1 is KGHSH and CDR2 is LQKENI in the germline V gene. Trimming stripped 0 bases from V and 7 bases from J, with 13 bases between. CDR3 sequence: CASSPPAQGREQYF. Written as DNA, the CDR3 is TGTGCCAGCTCACCACCGGCCCAGGGGAGAGAGCAGTACTTC.

This clone was found once. The rearrangement links TRBV19 to TRBJ2-7, with 7 bases identical to TRBD2. CDR1 and CDR2 from the germline V gene are LNHDA and SQIVND (reference sequence). The CDR3 contains 14 residues. V gave up 3 bases and J gave up 3 bases; unmatched junction bases: 5. In DNA, the CDR3 is TGTGCCAGTAGTATGGGAGGGGACCTCTACGAGCAGTACTTC. The encoded protein is CASSMGGDLYEQYF.

The CDR3 loop is CASSLRKGYPFF. For the CDR3, the DNA is TGTGCCAGCAGTTTAAGGAAGGGGTATCCTTTCTTT. This rearrangement joins TRBV28 to TRBJ1-1, with TRBD1 as a possible D gene (5 bases). In germline, CDR1 is MDHEN, CDR2 SYDVKM. The CDR3 is 12 residues long. V was cut by 2 bases and J by 12 bases, with 13 bases left in between.

In this sample, this clone turned up a few times. This chain uses TRBV11-3 with TRBJ2-6; TRBD1 matches at 8 bases. The CDR3 is made up of 16 amino acids. Looked up from germline, CDR1 is SGHNT and CDR2 is YENEEA. The junction had 4 bases not matched to a gene; V was cut back by 5 bases and J by 1 base. For the CDR3, the DNA is TGTGCCAGCAGCCGACAGGGGATGTCTGGGGCCAACGTCCTGACTTTC. The encoded protein is CASSRQGMSGANVLTF.

The chain has TRBV6-8 and TRBJ1-6; no clear D. CDR3 length equals 14 residues. In germline, CDR1 is MNHGY, CDR2 SAAAGT. V lost 4 bases, J lost 7 bases, and 11 bases lay in between. CDR3 loop: CASSWESLNSPLHF. The CDR3 DNA reads TGTGCCAGCAGTTGGGAAAGCCTCAATTCACCCCTCCACTTT.

V and J are TRBV19 and TRBJ2-7, with 8 nucleotides matching TRBD2. CDR3 length equals 13 residues. V was pared by 3 bases and J by 6 bases, with 4 bases of the junction left unmatched. CDR1 is LNHDA and CDR2 is SQIVND in the germline V gene (reference sequence). CDR3: CASSMGLVGEQYF. For the CDR3, the DNA is TGTGCCAGTAGTATGGGACTAGTCGGCGAGCAGTACTTC.

The chain combines TRBV28 with TRBJ1-1; the D is unclear. The CDR3 totals 12 residues. CDR1 and CDR2 (germline): MDHEN, SYDVKM. V was pared by 8 bases and J by 2 bases, with 9 bases between. CDR3 DNA: TGTGCCAGCGGAACGGTCAACACTGAAGCTTTCTTT. Encoded protein: CASGTVNTEAFF.

The chain employs TRBV2 and TRBJ1-4; D gene ambiguous. Germline-derived CDR1 and CDR2 are SNHLY and FYNNEI. This CDR3 comprises 12 residues. V gave up 4 bases and J gave up 8 bases, with 8 bases separating them. CDR3 sequence: CASSGVEEKLFF. CDR3 sequence (DNA): TGTGCCAGCAGTGGGGTGGAGGAAAAACTGTTTTTT.

This clone was observed a few times. The V and J genes are TRBV6-8 and TRBJ2-1, with 12 bases lining up with TRBD2. Germline values: CDR1 MNHGY, CDR2 SAAAGT. V dropped 5 bases and J dropped 7; count of bases not matched to a gene: 15. The CDR3 loop spans 18 amino acids. CDR3 nucleotides: TGTGCCAGCAGTGCTCTCCTCCTAGCGGGAGGGCTTATGAATGAGCAGTTCTTC. Its translation is CASSALLLAGGLMNEQFF.

V is TRBV11-3 and J is TRBJ1-5, with D tentatively TRBD1 (5 bases). Trimming stripped 4 bases from V and 4 bases from J, with 11 bases between. CDR1 is SGHNT and CDR2 is YENEEA in the germline V gene. This CDR3 is 14 amino acids long. The CDR3: CASSWVGGNQPQHF. CDR3 sequence (DNA): TGTGCCAGCAGCTGGGTGGGGGGAAATCAGCCCCAGCATTTT.

V usage is TRBV7-6 and J usage is TRBJ1-6; no clear D gene. V was clipped by 7 bases and J by 3 bases, with 22 bases between them. This CDR3 comprises 18 residues. CDR1 is SGHVS, CDR2 FNYEAQ, per germline. The DNA for the CDR3 is TGTGCCAGCAATACCCGAGAGGGAGCAGGAAACTATAATTCACCCCTCCACTTT. This encodes CASNTREGAGNYNSPLHF.

For the CDR3, the DNA is TGTGCCAGCAGCAGACAGGGGGCGGGGGAAAAACTGTTTTTT. It encodes CASSRQGAGEKLFF. The V and J genes are TRBV11-3 and TRBJ1-4; 10 nucleotides align to TRBD1. The CDR3 extends over 14 amino acids. Germline loops: CDR1 SGHNT, CDR2 YENEEA. V shed 5 bases, J shed 8 bases, and the junction held 5 bases outside the gene matches.

In its sample, this clone ranks as medium-sized. V and J are TRBV28 and TRBJ1-5; the D gene is possibly TRBD1 (5 bases). Trimming shortened V by 5 bases and J by 9 bases, and 11 bases separated the two germline ends. Germline CDR1 MDHEN, CDR2 SYDVKM. CDR3 length: 12 amino acids. CDR3 nucleotides: TGTGCCAGCAGTCCTCCTAGGGGGCCCCAGCATTTT. Amino acids: CASSPPRGPQHF.

V gene TRBV15 combines with J gene TRBJ1-3; possible D gene TRBD1, 6 bases. V was shortened by 0 bases and J by 2 bases, with 8 bases between the two germline ends. From germline, CDR1 is LNHNV and CDR2 YYDKDF (reference sequence). The CDR3 covers 15 residues. The chain's CDR3 is CATSRDQGTGNTIYF. CDR3 in DNA: TGTGCCACCAGCAGAGATCAGGGGACTGGAAACACCATATATTTT. The complete variable domain, with remaining parts taken from reference TRBV15 and TRBJ1-3, reads DAMVIQNPRYQVTQFGKPVTLSCSQTLNHNVMYWYQQKSSQAPKLLFHYYDKDFNNEADTPDNFQSRRPNTSFCFLDIRSPGLGDTAMYLCATSRDQGTGNTIYFGEGSWLTVV.

This clone is large in the sample. J is TRBJ1-4 and V is TRBV11-3, with D maybe TRBD1 (5 bases). Germline-derived CDR1 and CDR2 are SGHNT and YENEEA. The CDR3 consists of 15 residues. V was clipped by 0 bases and J by 5 bases, with 10 bases between them. CDR3 amino acids: CASSLEAGLNEKLFF. As DNA, the CDR3 is TGTGCCAGCAGCTTAGAGGCAGGGTTAAATGAAAAACTGTTTTTT.

CDR3 nucleotides: TGTGCCAGCAGCTGGGACAGGGGAGATGAGACCCAGTACTTC. Its protein is CASSWDRGDETQYF. This sequence joins TRBV11-3 and TRBJ2-5; 10 bases map to TRBD1. The germline CDR1 and CDR2 sequences are SGHNT and YENEEA. V was pared by 4 bases and J by 5 bases, with 4 bases of the junction left unmatched. This CDR3 is built from 14 residues. Based on the CDR3 plus reference TRBV11-3 and TRBJ2-5, the full variable domain is EAGVVQSPRYKIIEKKQPVAFWCNPISGHNTLYWYLQNLGQGPELLIRYENEEAVDDSQLPKDRFSAERLKGVDSTLKIQPAELGDSAVYLCASSWDRGDETQYFGPGTRLLVL.

This clone counts as medium-sized. A junction end diverges from the germline sequence, so it may reflect a read error. V is TRBV6-8 and J is TRBJ2-7, with D perhaps matching TRBD2 (5 bases). The CDR3 is 14 amino acids. Germline CDR1 MNHGY, CDR2 SAAAGT. Here the CDR3 reads CAISDFGDLYEQYF. CDR3 nucleotides: TGTGCCATCAGTGACTTCGGGGATCTCTACGAGCAGTACTTC.

This clone rates as medium-sized. The chain recombines TRBV11-3 with TRBJ2-1, with a tentative D call TRBD2 (5 bases). CDR3 length equals 14 residues. Germline CDR1 reads SGHNT; CDR2 reads YENEEA. V was trimmed by 7 bases and J by 8 bases, leaving 18 bases between them. This CDR3 is CASTWGVSPDEQFF. The CDR3 DNA reads TGTGCCAGCACTTGGGGAGTCAGCCCCGATGAGCAGTTCTTC.

The chain recombines TRBV30 with TRBJ1-1; 9 bases agree with TRBD1. The CDR3 is 14 amino acids. The J segment lost 3 bases and the V segment lost 0 bases, leaving 2 bases of the junction unmatched. In germline, CDR1 is GTSNPN, CDR2 SVGIG (reference sequence). The CDR3 DNA sequence: TGTGCCTGGAGTGTCGGGACAGGGTACACTGAAGCTTTCTTT. Residues: CAWSVGTGYTEAFF.